The entry below gives a single T cell receptor (beta chain) sequence along with its context. Its matching antigen is unknown. Amplified regions were TCR beta CDR3 sequences from RNA transcripts. A first-round RT-PCR of the TCR CDR3 used the HTBI primer set. A single record per CDR3 protein comes from TCRdb applying MiXCR to the multiplex PCR reads. The data contain 490,000 or so distinct CDR3 sequences, 20% to 25% of them singletons. CDR1 is SGHKS, CDR2 YYEKEE, per germline (reference sequence). This CDR3 comprises 14 residues. V was trimmed by 4 bases and J by 6 bases, leaving 17 bases between them. The sample is drawn from a study of T cells in Graves' hyperthyroidism and ophthalmopathy. Each ophthalmopathy patient scored at least 3 on the Clinical Activity Score and at least 4 on NOSPECS grade, with duration under 3 months. General study points: Blood also showed most of the thyroid clonotypes that were expanded above 0.001. Model output signaled ophthalmopathy a median about 6.3 months ahead of onset.

The origin of this receptor is a woman in her 70s with Graves' ophthalmopathy. The chain carries TRBV5-5 and TRBJ2-7; D not resolved. The material sequenced was blood. This CDR3 is CASSSQGPGSEQYF. CDR3 sequence (DNA): TGTGCCAGCAGCAGCCAAGGACCCGGCTCCGAGCAGTACTTC.